Presented here are 13 T cell receptor beta chains from one specimen sequenced in a study of OX40 agonist ivuxolimab in advanced cancers. Library preparation used the immunoSEQ multiplex PCR assay. Sourced from immuneACCESS, this table was stored by TCRdb with only in-frame sequences that have V and J called. A share of the clones is absent; for the studies checked, an unresolved V gene accounts for under half, and the remainder has no known explanation. The sample data list roughly 80,000 clones, and approximately 89% of these were observed just once. The ten largest clones add up to approximately 0.38% of the sample. Sequenced material: CD4+ or CD8+ T cells sorted from blood, taken in a trial of the OX40 agonist ivuxolimab. The receptor source for this set is an adult with an advanced solid tumor such as melanoma, head and neck, liver or kidney cancer.

The chain is built from TRBV15 and TRBJ2-3, with D hard to call. CDR1 is LNHNV, CDR2 YYDKDF, per germline (reference sequence). V lost 1 base and J lost 2, with 7 bases in between. This CDR3 contains 14 residues. The CDR3 spells CATSRVALTDTQYF. In DNA, the CDR3 is TGTGCCACCAGCAGAGTGGCGCTCACAGATACGCAGTATTTT. The whole variable domain, remainder taken from reference TRBV15 and TRBJ2-3, is DAMVIQNPRYQVTQFGKPVTLSCSQTLNHNVMYWYQQKSSQAPKLLFHYYDKDFNNEADTPDNFQSRRPNTSFCFLDIRSPGLGDTAMYLCATSRVALTDTQYFGPGTRLTVL.

This chain connects TRBV20-1 to TRBJ2-5; D gene ambiguous. The V end was cut by 8 bases, the J end by 0 bases, with 7 bases between. In germline, CDR1 is DFQATT, CDR2 SNEGSKA (reference sequence). This CDR3 region has 11 residues. CDR3 nucleotide sequence: TGCAGTTTAGCATACCAAGAGACCCAGTACTTC. Its protein product is CSLAYQETQYF.

The chain is built from TRBV5-1 and TRBJ2-3; 13 bases line up with TRBD2. This CDR3 is built from 15 residues. V was pared by 4 bases and J by 6 bases, with 5 bases of the junction left unmatched. The V gene's germline CDR1 is SGHRS and CDR2 YFSETQ. CDR3 residues: CASSPGLAGADTQYF. CDR3 nucleotides: TGCGCCAGCAGCCCCGGACTAGCGGGAGCTGATACGCAGTATTTT. The full variable domain, in which reference TRBV5-1 and TRBJ2-3 provide the parts outside the CDR3, is KAGVTQTPRYLIKTRGQQVTLSCSPISGHRSVSWYQQTPGQGLQFLFEYFSETQRNKGNFPGRFSGRQFSNSRSEMNVSTLELGDSALYLCASSPGLAGADTQYFGPGTRLTVL.

DNA of the CDR3: TGTGCCATCAGTGCGCCGACGGACAGTGAAGCTTTCTTT. Encoded protein: CAISAPTDSEAFF. The chain has TRBV10-3 and TRBJ1-1, with a tentative D call TRBD1 (6 bases). The CDR3 is made up of 13 amino acids. Between the trimmed V and J ends, which lost 4 bases and 7 bases, there was a span of 13 bases. Germline V gives CDR1 ENHRY, CDR2 SYGVKD.

The chain employs TRBV7-2 and TRBJ2-7; D is possibly TRBD2 (6 bases). CDR3 length: 17 residues. The ends were cut back, 2 bases at V and 0 bases at J, with 17 bases in the middle. CDR1 and CDR2 from the germline V gene are SGHTA and FQGNSA. The DNA for the CDR3 is TGTGCCAGCAGCTTATTTGGTCCGGGAGCCGACTCCTACGAGCAGTACTTC. It translates to CASSLFGPGADSYEQYF.

The chain is built from TRBV7-2 and TRBJ2-5, with D possibly matching TRBD1 (6 bases). CDR1 and CDR2 from the germline V gene are SGHTA and FQGNSA. This CDR3 is built from 14 residues. V was shortened by 3 bases and J by 7 bases, with 15 bases between the two germline ends. CDR3: CASSLDQGLGTQYF. In DNA, the CDR3 is TGTGCCAGCAGCTTGGATCAGGGGCTGGGGACCCAGTACTTC.

The V and J genes are TRBV28 and TRBJ2-7; 7 nucleotides match TRBD2. The length of the CDR3 is 16 residues. Germline V gene lookup returns CDR1 MDHEN and CDR2 SYDVKM. The ends lost 3 bases at V and 3 bases at J; junction bases unmatched: 11. The CDR3 nucleotides read TGTGCCAGCAGTTTGGGGGGGGGTAGCGGCATCTACGAGCAGTACTTC. Amino acid sequence: CASSLGGGSGIYEQYF.

This clone was seen just once. Other DNA variants within this sample encode the same CDR3. This rearrangement joins TRBV5-1 to TRBJ2-7; 8 bases align to TRBD2. Germline values: CDR1 SGHRS, CDR2 YFSETQ. Germline trimming cut 3 bases from V and 5 bases from J; bases unmatched to any gene: 13. This CDR3 is 16 amino acids long. This CDR3 is CASSSGGGRLGDEQYF. The CDR3 nucleotides are TGCGCCAGCAGCTCGGGGGGGGGACGCCTGGGGGACGAGCAGTACTTC.

The rearrangement uses TRBV29-1 and TRBJ2-1; D assignment may be TRBD1 or TRBD2 (5 bases each). The CDR3 consists of 13 residues. CDR1 and CDR2 from the germline V gene are SQVTM and ANQGSEA. The V end lost 4 bases, the J end lost 9 bases, and 16 bases lay between the germline ends. The CDR3 is CSVGKTGASEQFF. The CDR3, as DNA: TGCAGCGTTGGGAAAACCGGGGCGAGTGAGCAGTTCTTC.

The chain employs TRBV10-2 and TRBJ2-1; 7 bases map to TRBD2. This CDR3 has 15 residues. With 4 bases clipped from V and 2 bases from J, the junction kept 5 bases outside the gene matches. CDR1 is WSHSY and CDR2 is SAAADI in the germline V gene. CDR3 amino acids: CASSVPGGAYNEQFF. CDR3 in DNA: TGCGCCAGCAGTGTTCCGGGAGGAGCCTACAATGAGCAGTTCTTC.

This chain uses TRBV19 with TRBJ1-5; 7 bases are a match to TRBD1. V dropped 9 bases and J dropped 9; count of bases not matched to a gene: 14. There are 14 residues in the CDR3. The V gene's germline CDR1 is LNHDA and CDR2 SQIVND (reference sequence). The CDR3 region is CASRGANRNWPQHF. The CDR3, as DNA: TGTGCCAGCAGGGGGGCCAACCGAAATTGGCCCCAGCATTTT. The complete variable domain, with remaining parts taken from reference TRBV19 and TRBJ1-5, reads DGGITQSPKYLFRKEGQNVTLSCEQNLNHDAMYWYRQDPGQGLRLIYYSQIVNDFQKGDIAEGYSVSREKKESFPLTVTSAQKNPTAFYLCASRGANRNWPQHFGDGTRLSIL.

This clone was picked up a small number of times. This chain joins TRBV9 and TRBJ2-4, with TRBD2 identical over 8 bases. V dropped 5 bases and J dropped 7; count of bases not matched to a gene: 8. The length of the CDR3 is 14 residues. Germline-derived CDR1 and CDR2 are SGDLS and YYNGEE. The CDR3 DNA reads TGTGCCAGCAGTTTGAGCGGGAGAGGGAACATTCAGTACTTC. Its protein is CASSLSGRGNIQYF.

The chain uses TRBV6-6 and TRBJ1-1, with 9 nucleotides matching TRBD1. Per germline, CDR1 MNHNY and CDR2 SVGAGI (reference sequence). CDR3 length: 14 amino acids. Trimming took 5 bases from V and 6 from J; bases not matched to a gene: 7. As DNA, the CDR3 is TGTGCCAGCAGTGCTACAGGGGGCAGCGCTGAAGCTTTCTTT. Translation: CASSATGGSAEAFF.